The 4 T cell receptor beta chains listed next were all sequenced from one sample in a study of cytomegalovirus exposure and HLA in healthy donors. The study ran its PCR with 60 Vbeta and 13 Jbeta primers. Profiled with immunoSEQ multiplex PCR; TCRdb holds only in-frame clones, not every one. Here the sample spans approximately 150,000 clones, around 75% being singletons. The sequenced material came from PBMCs. The source is a man aged 55-75 years in good health and CMV-seronegative.

The table lists this clone with a count of one. This rearrangement joins TRBV30 to TRBJ1-4; no clear D gene. Germline values: CDR1 GTSNPN, CDR2 SVGIG (reference sequence). Trimming pared 0 bases from V and 0 bases from J, leaving 17 bases between. The CDR3 is made up of 18 amino acids. For the CDR3, the DNA is TGTGCCTGGAGTGTAGGTTGGGGAGAAGCCTCAACTAATGAAAAACTGTTTTTT. Translating gives CAWSVGWGEASTNEKLFF.

This clone was seen once. The rearrangement joins TRBV28 to TRBJ2-7, with 14 positions matching TRBD2. The ends lost 3 bases at V and 5 bases at J; junction bases unmatched: 6. Germline-derived CDR1 and CDR2 are MDHEN and SYDVKM. The CDR3 is 16 amino acids. The CDR3 sequence: CASSLLTSGRVDEQYF. CDR3 in DNA: TGTGCCAGCAGTTTGCTGACTAGCGGGAGGGTCGACGAGCAGTACTTC.

This clone has a handful of counts. V gene TRBV6-1 combines with J gene TRBJ1-2; D remains ambiguous. The V gene lost 8 bases and the J gene lost 4 bases, with 17 bases spanning the gap. Germline-derived CDR1 and CDR2 are MNHNS and SASEGT. This CDR3 is built from 14 residues. CDR3 sequence reads: CASPRGFPSYGYTF. CDR3 nucleotide sequence: TGTGCCAGCCCGAGAGGGTTCCCCAGCTATGGCTACACCTTC.

The V call is TRBV5-1, the J call TRBJ1-1; D possibly corresponds to TRBD1 (5 bases). This CDR3 spans 13 amino acids. CDR1 SGHRS and CDR2 YFSETQ come from the germline V gene. Trimming shortened V by 7 bases and J by 3 bases, and 13 bases separated the two germline ends. DNA of the CDR3: TGCGCCAGCGGTGGCGGGGGGGACACTGAAGCTTTCTTT. Its protein is CASGGGGDTEAFF.